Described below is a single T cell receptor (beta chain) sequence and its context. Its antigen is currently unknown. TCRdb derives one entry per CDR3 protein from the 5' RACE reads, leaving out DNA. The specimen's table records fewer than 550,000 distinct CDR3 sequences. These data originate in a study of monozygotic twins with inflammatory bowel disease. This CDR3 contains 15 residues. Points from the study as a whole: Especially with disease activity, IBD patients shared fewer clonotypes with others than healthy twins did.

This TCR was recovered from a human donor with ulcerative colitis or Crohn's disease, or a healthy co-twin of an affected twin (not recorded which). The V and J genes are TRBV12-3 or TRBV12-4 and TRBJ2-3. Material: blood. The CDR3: CASSLVEVARDTQYF.